This T cell receptor (beta chain) was obtained from a study of T cell responses to AZD1222 COVID-19 vaccine. Whole-study findings and limits: The sample set comprised mostly white British donors with more females, and clonal diversity was possibly underestimated. Close to half of all spike-specific TCRs reportedly target regions of the variants that are unmutated.

Trimming cost V 2 bases and J 7 bases; bases outside gene matches: 10. Per the germline V gene, CDR1 is KGHSH and CDR2 is LQKENI. This CDR3 spans 15 amino acids. With regard to this clone: Its antigen is currently unknown.

Profiling relied on immunoSEQ multiplex PCR, and the TCRdb table lists in-frame clones only, not all of them. The repertoire holds about 100,000 clones, with 80% to 90% as singletons. The sample in question was peripheral blood, obtained on day 0 of MenACWY control vaccination. This clonotype originated in an adult in good health. The chain combines TRBV18 with TRBJ1-1; 7 bases line up with TRBD1. CDR3 DNA sequence: TGTGCCAGCTCACCAAACCGGGAACAGGGGATTGAAGCTTTCTTT. This encodes CASSPNREQGIEAFF.